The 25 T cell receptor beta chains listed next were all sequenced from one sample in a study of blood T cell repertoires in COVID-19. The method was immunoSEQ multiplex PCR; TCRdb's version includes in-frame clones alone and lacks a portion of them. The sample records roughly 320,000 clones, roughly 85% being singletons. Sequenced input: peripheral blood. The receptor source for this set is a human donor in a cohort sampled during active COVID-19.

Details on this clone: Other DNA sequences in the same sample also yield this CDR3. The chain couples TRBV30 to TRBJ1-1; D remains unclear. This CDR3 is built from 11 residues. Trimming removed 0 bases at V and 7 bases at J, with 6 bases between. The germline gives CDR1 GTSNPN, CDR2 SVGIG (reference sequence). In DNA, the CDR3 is TGTGCCTGGAGTGTACGCGGTGAAGCTTTCTTT. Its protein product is CAWSVRGEAFF. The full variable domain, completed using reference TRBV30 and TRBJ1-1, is SQTIHQWPATLVQPVGSPLSLECTVEGTSNPNLYWYRQAAGRGLQLLFYSVGIGQISSEVPQNLSASRPQDRQFILSSKKLLLSDSGFYLCAWSVRGEAFFGQGTRLTVV.

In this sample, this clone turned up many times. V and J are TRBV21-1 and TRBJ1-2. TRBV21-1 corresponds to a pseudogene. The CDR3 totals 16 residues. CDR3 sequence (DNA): TGTGCCAGCAGCAAAGCGCCGGAGGATGGCAACTATGGCTACACCTTC. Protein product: CASSKAPEDGNYGYTF.

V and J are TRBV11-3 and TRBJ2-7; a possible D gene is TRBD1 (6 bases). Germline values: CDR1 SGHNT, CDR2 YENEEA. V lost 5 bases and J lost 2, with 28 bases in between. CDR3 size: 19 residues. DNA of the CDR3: TGTGCCAGCAGCCCTTTCAATCCGGGGACACCCCCTAGTACCTACGAGCAGTACTTC. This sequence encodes CASSPFNPGTPPSTYEQYF.

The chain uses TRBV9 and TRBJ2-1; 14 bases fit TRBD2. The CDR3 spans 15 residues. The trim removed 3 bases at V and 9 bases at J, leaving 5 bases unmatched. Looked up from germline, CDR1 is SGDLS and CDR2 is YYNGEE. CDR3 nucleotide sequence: TGTGCCAGCAGCGAAGAAGGACTAGCGGGGGGTGAGCAGTTCTTC. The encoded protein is CASSEEGLAGGEQFF.

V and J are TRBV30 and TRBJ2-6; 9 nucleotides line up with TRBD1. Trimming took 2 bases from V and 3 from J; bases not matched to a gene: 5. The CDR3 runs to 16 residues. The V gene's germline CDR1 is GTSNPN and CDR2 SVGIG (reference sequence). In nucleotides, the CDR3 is TGTGCCTGGAGTCATAAGGACAGGGGTGGGGCCAACGTCCTGACTTTC. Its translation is CAWSHKDRGGANVLTF.

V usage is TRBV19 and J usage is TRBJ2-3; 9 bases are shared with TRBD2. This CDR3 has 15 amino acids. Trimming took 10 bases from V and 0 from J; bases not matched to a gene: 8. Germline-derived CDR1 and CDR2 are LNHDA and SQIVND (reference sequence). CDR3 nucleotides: TGTGCCATTAGCGGGGGATCGTCTAGCACAGATACGCAGTATTTT. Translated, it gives CAISGGSSSTDTQYF.

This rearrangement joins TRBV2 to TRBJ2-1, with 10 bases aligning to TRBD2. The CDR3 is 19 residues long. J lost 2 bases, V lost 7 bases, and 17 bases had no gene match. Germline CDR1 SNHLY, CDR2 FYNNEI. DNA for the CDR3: TGTGCCAGCACCATGAACACAGCGGGGGGGCCTAGGGCCTACAATGAGCAGTTCTTC. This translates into CASTMNTAGGPRAYNEQFF.

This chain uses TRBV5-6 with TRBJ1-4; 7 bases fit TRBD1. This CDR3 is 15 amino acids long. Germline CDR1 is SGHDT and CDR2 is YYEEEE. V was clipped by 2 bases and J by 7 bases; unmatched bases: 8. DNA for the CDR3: TGTGCCAGCAGCTTAAGGGGCAGGGGGATTGAAAAACTGTTTTTT. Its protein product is CASSLRGRGIEKLFF.

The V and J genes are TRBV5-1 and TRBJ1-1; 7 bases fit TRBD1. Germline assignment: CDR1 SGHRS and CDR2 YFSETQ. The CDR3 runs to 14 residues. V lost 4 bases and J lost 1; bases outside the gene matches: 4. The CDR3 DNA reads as TGCGCCAGCAGCCAGGACAGGAGGAACACTGAAGCTTTCTTT. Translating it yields CASSQDRRNTEAFF.

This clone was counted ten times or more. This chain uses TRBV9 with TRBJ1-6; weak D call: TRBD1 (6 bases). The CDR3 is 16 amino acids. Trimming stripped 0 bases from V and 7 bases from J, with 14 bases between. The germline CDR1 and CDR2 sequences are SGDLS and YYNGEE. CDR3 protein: CASSVDHDRPNSPLHF. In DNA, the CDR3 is TGTGCCAGCAGCGTAGATCACGACAGGCCGAATTCACCCCTCCACTTT.

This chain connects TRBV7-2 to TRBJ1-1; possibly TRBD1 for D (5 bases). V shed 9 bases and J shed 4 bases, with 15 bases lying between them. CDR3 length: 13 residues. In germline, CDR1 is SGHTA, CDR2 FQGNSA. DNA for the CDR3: TGTGCCAGTGCGAGAAGACAGACCACTGAAGCTTTCTTT. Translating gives CASARRQTTEAFF.

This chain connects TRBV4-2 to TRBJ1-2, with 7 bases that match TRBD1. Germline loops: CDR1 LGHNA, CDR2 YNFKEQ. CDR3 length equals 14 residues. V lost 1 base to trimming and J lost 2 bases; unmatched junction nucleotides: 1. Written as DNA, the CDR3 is TGTGCCAGCAGCCAAGTGGGACAGAACTATGGCTACACCTTC. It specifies CASSQVGQNYGYTF.

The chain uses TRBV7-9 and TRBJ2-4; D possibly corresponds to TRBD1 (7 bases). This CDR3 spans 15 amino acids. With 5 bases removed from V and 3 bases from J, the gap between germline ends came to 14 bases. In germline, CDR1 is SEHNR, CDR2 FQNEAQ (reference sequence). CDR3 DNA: TGTGCCAGCAGCCGCGGGGCAGGGGGCAAAAACATTCAGTACTTC. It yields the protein CASSRGAGGKNIQYF.

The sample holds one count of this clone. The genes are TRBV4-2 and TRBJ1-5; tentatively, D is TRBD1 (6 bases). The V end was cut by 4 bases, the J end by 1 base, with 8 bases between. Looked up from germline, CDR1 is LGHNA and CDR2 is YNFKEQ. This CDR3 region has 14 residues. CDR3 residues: CASSLGTSNQPQHF. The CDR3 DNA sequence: TGTGCCAGCAGCCTTGGGACAAGCAATCAGCCCCAGCATTTT.

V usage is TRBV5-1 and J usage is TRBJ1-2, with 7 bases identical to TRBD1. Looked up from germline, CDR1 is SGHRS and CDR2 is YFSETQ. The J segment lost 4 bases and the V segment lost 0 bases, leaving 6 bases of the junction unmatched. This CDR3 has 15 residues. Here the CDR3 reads CASSLDDRVGYGYTF. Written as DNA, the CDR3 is TGCGCCAGCAGCTTGGACGACAGGGTTGGCTATGGCTACACCTTC.

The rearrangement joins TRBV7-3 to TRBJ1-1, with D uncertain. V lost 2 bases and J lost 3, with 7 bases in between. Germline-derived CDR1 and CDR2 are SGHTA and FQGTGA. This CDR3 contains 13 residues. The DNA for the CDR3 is TGTGCCAGCAGCTTATCAGTACACACTGAAGCTTTCTTT. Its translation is CASSLSVHTEAFF.

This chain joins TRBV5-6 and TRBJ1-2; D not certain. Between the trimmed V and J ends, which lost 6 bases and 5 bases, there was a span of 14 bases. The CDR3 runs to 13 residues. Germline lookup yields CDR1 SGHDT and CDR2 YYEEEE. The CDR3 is CASTPESGYGYTF. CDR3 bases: TGTGCCAGCACCCCCGAAAGCGGTTATGGCTACACCTTC.

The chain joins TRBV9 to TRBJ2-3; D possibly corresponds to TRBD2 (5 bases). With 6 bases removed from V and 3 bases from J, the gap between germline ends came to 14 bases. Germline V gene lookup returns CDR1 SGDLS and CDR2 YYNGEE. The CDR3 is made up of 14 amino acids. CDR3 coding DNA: TGTGCCAGCAACGATCCCAAGCGGACAGATACGCAGTATTTT. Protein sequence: CASNDPKRTDTQYF.

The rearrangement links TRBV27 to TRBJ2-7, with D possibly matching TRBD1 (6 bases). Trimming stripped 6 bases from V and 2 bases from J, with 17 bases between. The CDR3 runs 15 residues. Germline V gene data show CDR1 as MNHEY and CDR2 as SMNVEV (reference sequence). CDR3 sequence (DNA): TGTGCCAGCAGGGATAAGGGGGTTCCCACCTACGAGCAGTACTTC. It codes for CASRDKGVPTYEQYF.

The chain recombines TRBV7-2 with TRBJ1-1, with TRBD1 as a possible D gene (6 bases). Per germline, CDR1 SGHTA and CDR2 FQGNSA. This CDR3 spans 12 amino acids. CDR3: CAGRGIGTEAFF. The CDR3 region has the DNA TGTGCTGGGAGGGGGATAGGAACTGAAGCTTTCTTT.

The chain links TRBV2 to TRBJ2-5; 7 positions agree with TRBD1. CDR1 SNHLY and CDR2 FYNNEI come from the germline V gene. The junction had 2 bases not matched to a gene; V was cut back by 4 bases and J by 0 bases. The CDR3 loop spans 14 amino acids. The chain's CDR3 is CASSVQGYQETQYF. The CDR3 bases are TGTGCCAGCAGTGTACAGGGGTACCAAGAGACCCAGTACTTC.

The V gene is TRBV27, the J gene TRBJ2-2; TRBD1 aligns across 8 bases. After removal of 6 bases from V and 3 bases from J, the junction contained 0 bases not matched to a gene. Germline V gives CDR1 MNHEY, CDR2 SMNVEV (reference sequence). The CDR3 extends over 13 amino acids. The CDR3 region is CASRQGDTGELFF. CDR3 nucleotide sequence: TGTGCCAGCAGACAGGGGGACACCGGGGAGCTGTTTTTT.

This chain's CDR3 is CASSLPARHHPISYEQYF. The DNA for the CDR3 is TGTGCCAGCAGTTTACCGGCGCGACACCACCCCATCTCCTACGAGCAGTACTTC. The J gene is TRBJ2-7, the V gene TRBV28; D gene uncertain. The CDR3 has 18 amino acids. Germline assignment: CDR1 MDHEN and CDR2 SYDVKM. Trimming cost V 2 bases and J 0 bases, with 20 bases left between them.

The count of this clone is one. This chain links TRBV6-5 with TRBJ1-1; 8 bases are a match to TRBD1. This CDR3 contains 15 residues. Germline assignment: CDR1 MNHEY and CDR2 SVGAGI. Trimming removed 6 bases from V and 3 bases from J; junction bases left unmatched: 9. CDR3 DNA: TGTGCCAGCAGCCCCCCGACAGGGGCATACACTGAAGCTTTCTTT. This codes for CASSPPTGAYTEAFF.

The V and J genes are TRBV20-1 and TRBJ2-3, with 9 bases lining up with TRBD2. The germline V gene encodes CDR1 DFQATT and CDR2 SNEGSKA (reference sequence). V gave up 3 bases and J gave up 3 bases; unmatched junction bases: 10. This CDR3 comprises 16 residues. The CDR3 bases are TGCAGTGCTAGTGCGCGCGGGGGGGCTGAGACAGATACGCAGTATTTT. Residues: CSASARGGAETDTQYF.